This TCR beta chain was sequenced for a study of T cells in Graves' hyperthyroidism and ophthalmopathy. Concerning this clonotype itself: No antigen is known for it. A read error may account for a junction end that differs from germline.

Regions amplified from RNA transcripts were the TCR beta CDR3 regions. When the TCR CDR3 underwent first-round RT-PCR, the HTBI primer set was used. MiXCR was run by TCRdb on the multiplex PCR reads, yielding one entry per CDR3 protein. The sample shows a few hundred thousand distinct CDR3 sequences, around 15% of them seen only once. The CDR3 runs 16 residues. Germline V gene sequence: CDR1 SNHLY, CDR2 FYNNEI. Study results and caveats: A model built on 13 V-J features separated ophthalmopathy from stable hyperthyroidism.

This receptor was identified in a woman in her twenties or thirties with Graves' ophthalmopathy. Sequencing input: blood. The chain has TRBV2 and TRBJ1-2; the D gene is possibly TRBD1 (5 bases). This chain's CDR3 is CASSRRDLRFNYVYTF. CDR3 DNA sequence: TGTGCCAGCAGTCGGAGGGACCTGAGATTTAACTATGTCTACACCTTC.